Listed below are T cell receptor beta chains from one sample, sequenced in a study of T cell clonotyping in hematopoietic cell transplantation. Measured with immunoSEQ multiplex PCR; TCRdb has only the in-frame clones, and not every one. The top ten hold about 9% of the sample, which has fewer than 11,000 clones, around four fifths seen once. The material was PBMCs, obtained 30 days after allogeneic stem cell transplant. The receptor set was obtained from a female patient aged 40-50 years who had an allogeneic stem cell transplant from a related donor, so T cells may come from the graft donor. Some clones in this sample may be carry-over from other donors' samples. The CDR3 runs from the conserved cysteine through the conserved F or W. The D gene is left open where the match is weak. Rows may omit the clone size; those that give it use once, few, many or a size class.

V	D	J	size	CDR3	DNA
TRBV11-2	TRBD2	TRBJ2-2	NA	CASSLERGGRTGELFF	TGTGCCAGCAGCTTAGAACGGGGGGGGCGAACCGGGGAGCTGTTTTTT
TRBV5-1	TRBD2	TRBJ2-1	NA	CASSLGAGGYLNEQFF	TGCGCCAGCAGCTTGGGAGCGGGAGGATACTTGAATGAGCAGTTCTTC
TRBV6-1	NA	TRBJ1-3	NA	CASKTDGSSGNTIYF	TGTGCCAGCAAAACAGACGGAAGCTCTGGAAACACCATATATTTT
TRBV14	NA	TRBJ1-1	NA	CASSQERQTMNTEAFF	TGTGCCAGCAGCCAAGAACGACAGACCATGAACACTGAAGCTTTCTTT
TRBV7-3	NA	TRBJ2-1	NA	CASSLMAPPTYNEQFF	TGTGCCAGCAGCTTAATGGCACCCCCGACCTACAATGAGCAGTTCTTC
TRBV6-1	NA	TRBJ1-1	NA	CASEGSVLPNTEAFF	TGTGCCAGCGAAGGCTCAGTATTACCGAACACTGAAGCTTTCTTT
TRBV16	TRBD2	TRBJ2-1	NA	CASSQSDPGGPNEQFF	TGTGCCAGCAGCCAATCAGACCCGGGAGGGCCTAATGAGCAGTTCTTC
TRBV11-2	TRBD2	TRBJ2-3	NA	CASSIFYEGTRMNTQYF	TGTGCCAGCAGCATATTCTACGAAGGGACTAGGATGAATACGCAGTATTTT
TRBV27	NA	TRBJ2-2	NA	CASSLGLVVGTGELFF	TGTGCCAGCAGCCTGGGACTCGTGGTGGGCACCGGGGAGCTGTTTTTT
TRBV19	NA	TRBJ1-3	NA	CASRVRAGNTIYF	TGTGCCAGTAGGGTCAGAGCTGGAAACACCATATATTTT
TRBV6-1	TRBD1	TRBJ2-7	NA	CASSEGTGGAYEQYF	TGTGCCAGCAGTGAAGGGACAGGAGGCGCCTACGAGCAGTACTTC
TRBV10-3	NA	TRBJ1-5	few	CAISDPGTSQPQHF	TGTGCCATCAGTGATCCAGGTACCTCCCAGCCCCAGCATTTT
TRBV7-9	NA	TRBJ1-3	NA	CASSSGISGNTIYF	TGTGCCAGCAGCTCAGGGATCTCTGGAAACACCATATATTTT
TRBV7-8	NA	TRBJ1-5	NA	CASSSAGSYSNQPQHF	TGTGCCAGCAGCTCAGCGGGGAGCTATAGCAATCAGCCCCAGCATTTT
TRBV7-6	TRBD2	TRBJ2-1	NA	CASSLPGLGYNEQFF	TGTGCCAGCAGCTTACCCGGACTAGGGTACAATGAGCAGTTCTTC
TRBV11-3	NA	TRBJ1-1	NA	CASMEGLANTEAFF	TGTGCCAGCATGGAGGGCCTCGCGAACACTGAAGCTTTCTTT
TRBV4-1	NA	TRBJ2-7	NA	CASSQDTSASRTLYEQYF	TGCGCCAGCAGCCAAGATACTTCGGCTAGTCGGACCCTCTACGAGCAGTACTTC
TRBV6-4	NA	TRBJ2-3	NA	CASSPKGGESDTQYF	TGTGCCAGCAGCCCCAAAGGCGGGGAATCAGATACGCAGTATTTT
TRBV27	TRBD2	TRBJ2-3	few	CATQREGTDTQYF	TGTGCCACCCAAAGGGAGGGGACAGATACGCAGTATTTT
TRBV7-2	TRBD1	TRBJ1-5	NA	CASSSNRGLRQPQHF	TGTGCCAGCAGCTCAAACAGGGGGCTGAGACAGCCCCAGCATTTT
TRBV2	NA	TRBJ1-4	NA	CASSERKGRFDEKLFF	TGTGCCAGCAGTGAACGGAAGGGGAGGTTTGATGAAAAACTGTTTTTT
TRBV2	TRBD1	TRBJ1-5	few	CASNPGQGLQPQHF	TGTGCCAGCAACCCGGGACAGGGATTACAGCCCCAGCATTTT
TRBV11-2	NA	TRBJ2-3	NA	CASSLEGYTQYF	TGTGCCAGCAGCTTAGAGGGATATACGCAGTATTTT
TRBV5-4	NA	TRBJ2-7	NA	CASSFYRSSYEQYF	TGTGCCAGCAGCTTCTATAGGAGCTCCTACGAGCAGTACTTC
TRBV5-4	NA	TRBJ2-1	once	CASSLLSGSEQFF	TGTGCCAGCAGCTTGCTCTCAGGGAGCGAGCAGTTCTTC
TRBV29-1	TRBD1	TRBJ1-5	NA	CSVEQGANQPQHF	TGCAGCGTTGAACAGGGGGCCAATCAGCCCCAGCATTTT
TRBV19	NA	TRBJ1-1	NA	CASSIRGNTEAFF	TGTGCCAGTAGTATCCGCGGGAACACTGAAGCTTTCTTT
TRBV2	TRBD1	TRBJ2-2	NA	CASKGTGSNTGELFF	TGTGCCAGCAAGGGGACAGGGTCGAACACCGGGGAGCTGTTTTTT
TRBV30	NA	TRBJ1-5	NA	CAWSATNPGNQPQHF	TGTGCCTGGAGTGCGACAAACCCTGGCAATCAGCCCCAGCATTTT
TRBV29-1	NA	TRBJ2-2	NA	CSSDGGNTGELFF	TGCAGCTCTGATGGGGGGAACACCGGGGAGCTGTTTTTT
TRBV6-5	NA	TRBJ1-4	NA	CASSYSFVTNEKLFF	TGTGCCAGCAGTTACTCGTTCGTAACTAATGAAAAACTGTTTTTT
TRBV29-1	NA	TRBJ1-1	NA	CSVRDGMNTEAFF	TGCAGCGTCCGCGACGGTATGAACACTGAAGCTTTCTTT
TRBV10-2	NA	TRBJ1-2	NA	CASSDGSTFGYTF	TGCGCCAGCAGTGATGGAAGTACCTTTGGCTACACCTTC
TRBV29-1	NA	TRBJ1-1	NA	CSGVGWGTEAFF	TGCAGCGGGGTAGGTTGGGGGACTGAAGCTTTCTTT
TRBV7-2	NA	TRBJ1-1	NA	CASSLGPVGYTEAFF	TGTGCCAGCAGCTTAGGACCGGTTGGATACACTGAAGCTTTCTTT
TRBV6-5	TRBD1	TRBJ2-7	once	CASSPIRDSYEQYF	TGTGCCAGCAGTCCTATCCGGGACAGCTACGAGCAGTACTTC
TRBV15	NA	TRBJ1-5	NA	CATSTVGGLQPQHF	TGTGCCACCAGCACCGTAGGGGGGCTTCAGCCCCAGCATTTT
TRBV9	NA	TRBJ2-6	NA	CASGFSGANVLTF	TGTGCCAGCGGGTTCTCTGGGGCCAACGTCCTGACTTTC
TRBV7-6	NA	TRBJ2-2	NA	CASSLNTGELFF	TGTGCCAGCAGCCTGAACACCGGGGAGCTGTTTTTT
TRBV7-2	TRBD1	TRBJ2-2	NA	CASRTGVGTGELFF	TGTGCCAGCAGGACAGGGGTTGGCACCGGGGAGCTGTTTTTT
TRBV6-4	TRBD2	TRBJ2-1	NA	CASRTFPREEGTNEQFF	TGTGCCAGCAGGACTTTCCCGCGGGAGGAAGGAACGAATGAGCAGTTCTTC
TRBV4-2	TRBD1	TRBJ1-3	NA	CASSQEIIGRGRFSSGNTIYF	TGTGCCAGCAGCCAAGAAATTATCGGCAGGGGGCGATTCAGCTCTGGAAACACCATATATTTT
TRBV20-1	NA	TRBJ2-1	NA	CSARAYNEQFF	TGCAGTGCTCGCGCCTACAATGAGCAGTTCTTC
TRBV29-1	TRBD2	TRBJ2-1	NA	CSGRGLAGEDEQFF	TGCAGCGGTAGGGGACTAGCGGGAGAGGATGAGCAGTTCTTC
TRBV5-8	NA	TRBJ2-5	NA	CASSFGPDQETQYF	TGTGCCAGCAGCTTCGGTCCAGACCAAGAGACCCAGTACTTC
TRBV27	NA	TRBJ2-7	NA	CASSSRSPTVRQEQYF	TGTGCCAGCAGTAGCCGTTCCCCCACGGTCAGGCAAGAGCAGTACTTC
TRBV6-5	NA	TRBJ2-1	NA	CASSYGGPNEQFF	TGTGCCAGCAGTTACGGGGGACCCAATGAGCAGTTCTTC
TRBV5-6	NA	TRBJ2-4	NA	CASSPALTPDKNIQYF	TGTGCCAGCAGCCCCGCCCTCACCCCCGACAAAAACATTCAGTACTTC
TRBV5-4	NA	TRBJ1-1	NA	CASSSHGDVTEAFF	TGTGCCAGCAGCTCCCACGGGGATGTCACTGAAGCTTTCTTT
TRBV11-1	NA	TRBJ2-7	NA	CASSPPRLTSTYEQYF	TGTGCCAGCAGCCCCCCTAGATTGACCAGTACCTACGAGCAGTACTTC
TRBV10-1	NA	TRBJ1-2	NA	CASSESLGPYGYTF	TGCGCCAGCAGTGAGTCTCTGGGGCCGTATGGCTACACCTTC
TRBV6-6	NA	TRBJ2-5	once	CASNYGAIKETQYF	TGTGCCAGCAACTACGGGGCCATTAAAGAGACCCAGTACTTC
TRBV5-6	NA	TRBJ1-3	NA	CASSTPGPLGGNTIYF	TGTGCCAGCAGCACACCGGGACCTTTAGGAGGAAACACCATATATTTT